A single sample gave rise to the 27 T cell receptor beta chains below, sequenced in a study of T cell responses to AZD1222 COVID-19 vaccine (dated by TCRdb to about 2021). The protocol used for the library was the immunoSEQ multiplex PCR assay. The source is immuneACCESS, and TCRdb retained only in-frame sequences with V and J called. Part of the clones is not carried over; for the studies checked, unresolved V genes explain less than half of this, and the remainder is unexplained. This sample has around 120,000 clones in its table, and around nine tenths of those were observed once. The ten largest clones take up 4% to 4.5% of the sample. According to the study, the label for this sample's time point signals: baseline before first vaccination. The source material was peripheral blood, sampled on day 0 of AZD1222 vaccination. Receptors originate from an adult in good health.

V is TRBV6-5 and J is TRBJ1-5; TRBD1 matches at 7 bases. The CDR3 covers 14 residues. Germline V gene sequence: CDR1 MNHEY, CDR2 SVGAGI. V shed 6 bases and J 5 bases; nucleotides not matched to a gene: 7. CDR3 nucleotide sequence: TGTGCCAGCAGGCCGGGACAGATGTATCAGCCCCAGCATTTT. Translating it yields CASRPGQMYQPQHF.

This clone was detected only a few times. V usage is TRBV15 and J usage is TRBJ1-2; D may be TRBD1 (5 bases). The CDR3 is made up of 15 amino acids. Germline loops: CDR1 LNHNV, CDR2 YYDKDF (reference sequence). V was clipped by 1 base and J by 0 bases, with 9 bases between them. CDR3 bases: TGTGCCACCAGCAGAGGGGCGGGGGCTAACTATGGCTACACCTTC. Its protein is CATSRGAGANYGYTF.

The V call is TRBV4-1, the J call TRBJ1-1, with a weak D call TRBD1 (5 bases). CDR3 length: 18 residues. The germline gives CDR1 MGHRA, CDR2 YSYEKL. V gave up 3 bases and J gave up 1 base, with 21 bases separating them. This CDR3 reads CASSHPTGHGAGNTEAFF. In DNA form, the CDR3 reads TGCGCCAGCAGCCACCCCACCGGCCACGGGGCAGGGAACACTGAAGCTTTCTTT.

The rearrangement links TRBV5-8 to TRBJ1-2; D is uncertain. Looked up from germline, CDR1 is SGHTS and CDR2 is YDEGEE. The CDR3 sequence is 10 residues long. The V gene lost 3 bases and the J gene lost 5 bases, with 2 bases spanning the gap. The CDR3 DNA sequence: TGTGCCAGCAGCTCTTATGGCTACACCTTC. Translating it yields CASSSYGYTF. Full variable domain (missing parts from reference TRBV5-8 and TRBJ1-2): EAGVTQSPTHLIKTRGQQATLRCSPISGHTSVYWYQQALGLGLQFLLWYDEGEERNRGNFPPRFSGRQFPNYSSELNVNALELEDSALYLCASSSYGYTFGSGTRLTVV.

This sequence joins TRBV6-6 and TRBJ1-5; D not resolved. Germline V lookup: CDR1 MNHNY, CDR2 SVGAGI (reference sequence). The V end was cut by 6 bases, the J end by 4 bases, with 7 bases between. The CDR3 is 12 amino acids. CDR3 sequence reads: CASSSPNQPQHF. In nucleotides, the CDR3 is TGTGCCAGCAGCTCCCCGAATCAGCCCCAGCATTTT.

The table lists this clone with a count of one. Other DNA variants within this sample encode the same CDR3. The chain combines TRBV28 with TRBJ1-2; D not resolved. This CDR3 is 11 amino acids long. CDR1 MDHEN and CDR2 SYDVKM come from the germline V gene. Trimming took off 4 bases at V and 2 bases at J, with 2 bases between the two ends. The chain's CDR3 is CASSSNYGYTF. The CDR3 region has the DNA TGTGCCAGCAGTTCAAACTATGGCTACACCTTC.

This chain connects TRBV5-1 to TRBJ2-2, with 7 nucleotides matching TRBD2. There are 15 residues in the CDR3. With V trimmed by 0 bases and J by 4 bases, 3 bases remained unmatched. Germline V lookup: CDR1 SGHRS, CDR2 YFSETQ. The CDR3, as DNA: TGCGCCAGCAGCTTGGATCCGGGAGGCACCGGGGAGCTGTTTTTT. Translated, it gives CASSLDPGGTGELFF.

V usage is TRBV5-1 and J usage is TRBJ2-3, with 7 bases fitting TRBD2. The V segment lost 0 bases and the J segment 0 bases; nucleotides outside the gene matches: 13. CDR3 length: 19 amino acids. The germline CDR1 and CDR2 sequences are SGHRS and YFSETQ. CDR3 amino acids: CASSLEKGTGTTSTDTQYF. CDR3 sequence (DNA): TGCGCCAGCAGCTTGGAGAAGGGAACGGGGACTACTAGCACAGATACGCAGTATTTT.

The CDR3 DNA sequence: TGTGCCAGCCAGAGGGATTTCGGCTATGGCTACACCTTC. As protein: CASQRDFGYGYTF. This chain links TRBV25-1 with TRBJ1-2; D uncertain. V gave up 8 bases and J gave up 4 bases, with 14 bases separating them. Germline assignment: CDR1 MGHDK and CDR2 SYGVNS. There are 13 residues in the CDR3.

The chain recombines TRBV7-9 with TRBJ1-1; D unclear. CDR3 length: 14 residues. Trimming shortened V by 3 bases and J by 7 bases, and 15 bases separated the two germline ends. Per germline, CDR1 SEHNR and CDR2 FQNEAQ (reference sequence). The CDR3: CASSFLRVRGEAFF. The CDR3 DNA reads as TGTGCCAGCAGCTTCTTGCGGGTCCGGGGTGAAGCTTTCTTT. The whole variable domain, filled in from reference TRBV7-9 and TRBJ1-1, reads DTGVSQNPRHKITKRGQNVTFRCDPISEHNRLYWYRQTLGQGPEFLTYFQNEAQLEKSRLLSDRFSAERPKGSFSTLEIQRTEQGDSAMYLCASSFLRVRGEAFFGQGTRLTVV.

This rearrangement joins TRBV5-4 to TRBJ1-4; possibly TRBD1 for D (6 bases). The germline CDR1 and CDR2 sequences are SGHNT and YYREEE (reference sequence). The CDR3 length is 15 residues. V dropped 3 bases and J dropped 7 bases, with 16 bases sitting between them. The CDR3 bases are TGTGCCAGCAGCTCCAGTACAGGGATAGGTGAAAAACTGTTTTTT. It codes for CASSSSTGIGEKLFF.

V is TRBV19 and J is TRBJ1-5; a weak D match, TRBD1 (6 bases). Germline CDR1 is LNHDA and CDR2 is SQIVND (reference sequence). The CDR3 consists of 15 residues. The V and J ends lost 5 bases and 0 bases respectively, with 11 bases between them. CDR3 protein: CASSVWTASNQPQHF. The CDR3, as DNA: TGTGCCAGTAGTGTCTGGACAGCTAGCAATCAGCCCCAGCATTTT.

The CDR3 DNA is TGTGCCAGTAGTATGACAGGGACGAGTGGAAACACCATATATTTT. Translating gives CASSMTGTSGNTIYF. The genes are TRBV19 and TRBJ1-3; 7 bases map to TRBD1. Per the germline V gene, CDR1 is LNHDA and CDR2 is SQIVND (reference sequence). This CDR3 spans 15 amino acids. V shed 3 bases and J 3 bases; nucleotides not matched to a gene: 5.

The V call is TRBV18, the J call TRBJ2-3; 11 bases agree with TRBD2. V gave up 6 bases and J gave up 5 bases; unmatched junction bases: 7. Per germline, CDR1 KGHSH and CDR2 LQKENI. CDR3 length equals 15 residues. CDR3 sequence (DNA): TGTGCCAGCTCGCCAATAGCGGGGGGGCAAGATACGCAGTATTTT. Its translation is CASSPIAGGQDTQYF.

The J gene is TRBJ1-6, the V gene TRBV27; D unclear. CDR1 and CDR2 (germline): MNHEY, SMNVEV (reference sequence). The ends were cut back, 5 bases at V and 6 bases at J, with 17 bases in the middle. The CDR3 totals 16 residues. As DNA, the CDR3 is TGTGCCAGCAGTCTCCACTTGAGTACTCCTAATTCACCCCTCCACTTT. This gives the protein CASSLHLSTPNSPLHF.

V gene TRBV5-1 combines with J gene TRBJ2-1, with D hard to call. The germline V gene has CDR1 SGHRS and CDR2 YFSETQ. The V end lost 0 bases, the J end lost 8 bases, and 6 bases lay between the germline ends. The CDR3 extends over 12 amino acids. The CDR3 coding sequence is TGCGCCAGCAGCTTGGTGCGCGATGAGCAGTTCTTC. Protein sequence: CASSLVRDEQFF.

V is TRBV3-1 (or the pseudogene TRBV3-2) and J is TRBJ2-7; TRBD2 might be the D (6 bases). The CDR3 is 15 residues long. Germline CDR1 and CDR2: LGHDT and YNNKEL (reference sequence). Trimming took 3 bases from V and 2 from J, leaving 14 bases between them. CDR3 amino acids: CASSQGMERAYEQYF. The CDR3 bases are TGTGCCAGCAGCCAGGGGATGGAGCGGGCCTACGAGCAGTACTTC.

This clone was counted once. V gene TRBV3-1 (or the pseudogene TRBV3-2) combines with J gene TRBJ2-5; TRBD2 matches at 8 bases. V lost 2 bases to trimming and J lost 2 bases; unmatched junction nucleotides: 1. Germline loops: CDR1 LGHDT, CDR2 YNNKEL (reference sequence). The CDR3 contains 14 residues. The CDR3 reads CASSQIAGQETQYF. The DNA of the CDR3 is TGTGCCAGCAGCCAAATAGCGGGGCAAGAGACCCAGTACTTC.

In DNA, the CDR3 is TGTGCCAGCTCACCAGGGGAAGATGGCTACACCTTC. Its translation: CASSPGEDGYTF. The chain is built from TRBV18 and TRBJ1-2; D is unclear. There are 12 residues in the CDR3. The germline V gene has CDR1 KGHSH and CDR2 LQKENI. V lost 2 bases and J lost 6, with 7 bases in between.

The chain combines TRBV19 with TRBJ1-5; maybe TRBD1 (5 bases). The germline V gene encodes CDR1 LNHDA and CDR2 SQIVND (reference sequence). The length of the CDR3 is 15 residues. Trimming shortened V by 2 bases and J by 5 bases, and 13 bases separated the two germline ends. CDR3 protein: CASSIRGQGYQPQHF. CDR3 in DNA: TGTGCCAGTAGTATAAGGGGTCAGGGCTATCAGCCCCAGCATTTT.

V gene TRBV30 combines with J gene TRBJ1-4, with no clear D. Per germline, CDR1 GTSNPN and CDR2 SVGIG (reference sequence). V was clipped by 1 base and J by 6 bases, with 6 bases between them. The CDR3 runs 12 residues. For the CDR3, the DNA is TGTGCCTGGAGTGGGGTGGATGAAAAACTGTTTTTT. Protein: CAWSGVDEKLFF.

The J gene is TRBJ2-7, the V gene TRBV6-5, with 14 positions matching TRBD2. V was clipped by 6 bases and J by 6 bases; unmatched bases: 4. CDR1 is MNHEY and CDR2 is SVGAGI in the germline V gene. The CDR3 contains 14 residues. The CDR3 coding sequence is TGTGCCAGCAGCCGCGGGACTAGCGGGAGCGAGCAGTACTTC. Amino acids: CASSRGTSGSEQYF.

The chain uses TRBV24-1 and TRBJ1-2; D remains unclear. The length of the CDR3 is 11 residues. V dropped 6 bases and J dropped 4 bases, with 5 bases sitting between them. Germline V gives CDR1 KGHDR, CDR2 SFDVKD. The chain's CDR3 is CATSPGYGYTF. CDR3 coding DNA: TGTGCCACCAGTCCGGGCTATGGCTACACCTTC.

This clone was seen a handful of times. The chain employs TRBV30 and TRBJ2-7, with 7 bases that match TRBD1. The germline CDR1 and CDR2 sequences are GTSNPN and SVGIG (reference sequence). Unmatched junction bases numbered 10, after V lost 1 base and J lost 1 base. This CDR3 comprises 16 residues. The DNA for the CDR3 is TGTGCCTGGAGTGGCCCCGGGACAGAAATTTCCTACGAGCAGTACTTC. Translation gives CAWSGPGTEISYEQYF.

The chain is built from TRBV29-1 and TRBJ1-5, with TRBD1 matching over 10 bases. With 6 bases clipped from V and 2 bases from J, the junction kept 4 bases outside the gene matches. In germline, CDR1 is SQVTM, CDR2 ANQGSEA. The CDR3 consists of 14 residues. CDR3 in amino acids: CSVGQGGGNQPQHF. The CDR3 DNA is TGCAGCGTCGGACAGGGGGGAGGCAATCAGCCCCAGCATTTT. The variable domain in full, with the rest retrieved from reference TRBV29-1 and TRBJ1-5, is SAVISQKPSRDICQRGTSLTIQCQVDSQVTMMFWYRQQPGQSLTLIATANQGSEATYESGFVIDKFPISRPNLTFSTLTVSNMSPEDSSIYLCSVGQGGGNQPQHFGDGTRLSIL.

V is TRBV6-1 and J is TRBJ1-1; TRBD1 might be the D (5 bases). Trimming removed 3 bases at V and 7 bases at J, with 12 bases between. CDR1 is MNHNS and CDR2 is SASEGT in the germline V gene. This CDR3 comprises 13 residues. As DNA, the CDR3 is TGTGCCAGCAGTGATTACAGGCGGGGTGAAGCTTTCTTT. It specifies CASSDYRRGEAFF.

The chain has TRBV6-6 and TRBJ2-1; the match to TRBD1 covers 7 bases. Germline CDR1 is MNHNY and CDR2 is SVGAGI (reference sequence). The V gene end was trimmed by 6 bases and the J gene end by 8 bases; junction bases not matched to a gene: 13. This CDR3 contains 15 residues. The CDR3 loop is CASRLTGSLKDEQFF. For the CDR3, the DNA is TGTGCCAGCAGACTGACAGGGAGCCTTAAAGATGAGCAGTTCTTC.